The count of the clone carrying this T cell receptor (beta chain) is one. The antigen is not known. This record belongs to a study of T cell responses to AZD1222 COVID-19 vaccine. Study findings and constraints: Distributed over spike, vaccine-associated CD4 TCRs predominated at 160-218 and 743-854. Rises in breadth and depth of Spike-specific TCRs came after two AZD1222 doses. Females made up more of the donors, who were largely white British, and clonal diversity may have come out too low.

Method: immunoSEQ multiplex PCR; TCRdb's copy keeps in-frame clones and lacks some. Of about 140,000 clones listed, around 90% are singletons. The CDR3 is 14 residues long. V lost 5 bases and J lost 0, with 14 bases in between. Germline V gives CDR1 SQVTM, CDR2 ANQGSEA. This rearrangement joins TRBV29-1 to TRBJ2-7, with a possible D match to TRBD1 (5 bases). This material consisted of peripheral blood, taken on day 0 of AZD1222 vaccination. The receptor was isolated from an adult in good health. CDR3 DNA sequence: TGCAGCGTTATTGATAACAGGAGCTCCTACGAGCAGTACTTC. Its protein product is CSVIDNRSSYEQYF.